The 10 T cell receptor beta chains reported below all come from one sample, sequenced in a study of T-cell reconstitution after alpha-beta-depleted transplantation in children. The TCRbeta library was prepared with unique molecular identifiers. TCRdb passed the PCR reads through MiXCR, listing each CDR3 protein once. Among some 600,000 distinct CDR3 sequences listed, roughly 13% were seen once. Here the sequenced sample was PBMCs, mostly from graft donor cells, taken 360 days after TCRalphabeta/CD19-depleted stem cell transplant. Receptors were obtained from a male patient younger than 18 who had a stem cell transplant for acute myeloid leukemia, so the T cells may come from the graft donor.

With regard to this clonotype: A much larger clone sits a single nucleotide away, making a read error possible. The rearrangement uses TRBV29-1 and TRBJ1-1; D remains unclear. V was clipped by 5 bases and J by 7 bases, with 11 bases between them. Per germline, CDR1 SQVTM and CDR2 ANQGSEA. The CDR3 has 11 amino acids. The CDR3 nucleotides read TGCAGCGTTCATCCCGACTTTGAAGCTTTCTTT. Its protein product is CSVHPDFEAFF.

This clonotype has at least ten counts. V and J are TRBV25-1 and TRBJ2-1; D not certain. The germline CDR1 and CDR2 sequences are MGHDK and SYGVNS. This CDR3 is built from 11 residues. The germline V and J ends were trimmed by 3 bases and 14 bases, with 11 bases remaining between them. For the CDR3, the DNA is TGTGCCAGCAGTGATGGGCCCGCAGAGTTCTTC. Residues: CASSDGPAEFF.

This clonotype was detected only a few times. Here the CDR3 DNA reads TGTGCCAGCAGCCATCCGACCGGGACTAGCGGGAGCCCTGCAGATACGCAGTATTTT. Its translation is CASSHPTGTSGSPADTQYF. The gene calls are TRBV4-2 and TRBJ2-3; 14 nucleotides match TRBD2. The J segment lost 4 bases and the V segment lost 3 bases, leaving 12 bases of the junction unmatched. Germline CDR1 reads LGHNA; CDR2 reads YNFKEQ. CDR3 length: 19 residues.

About this clonotype: The germline gene is not matched at one end of the junction; a read error may be the cause. This rearrangement joins TRBV20-1 to TRBJ1-4; TRBD1 might be the D (6 bases). This CDR3 comprises 17 residues. Germline CDR1 DFQATT, CDR2 SNEGSKA (reference sequence). The CDR3 region has the DNA TGCTGTGCTAGAGTCGGAACAGGGTCGAGGGGCAATGAAAAACTGTTTTTT. Its protein product is CCARVGTGSRGNEKLFF.

CDR3 sequence: CSVGLAGGGFYEQYF. The CDR3 nucleotides read TGCAGCGTTGGACTAGCGGGAGGCGGGTTTTACGAGCAGTACTTC. The V gene is TRBV29-1, the J gene TRBJ2-7, with 13 nucleotides matching TRBD2. V dropped 4 bases and J dropped 4; count of bases not matched to a gene: 7. CDR1 and CDR2 from the germline V gene are SQVTM and ANQGSEA. This CDR3 has 15 residues.

Many counts were recorded for this clonotype. This chain links TRBV7-9 with TRBJ1-1; 7 bases fit TRBD1. The J segment lost 11 bases and the V segment lost 7 bases, leaving 10 bases of the junction unmatched. Germline assignment: CDR1 SEHNR and CDR2 FQNEAQ (reference sequence). This CDR3 comprises 12 residues. The CDR3 protein is CASIDRALGAFF. The CDR3 DNA sequence: TGTGCCAGCATCGACAGGGCCCTGGGGGCTTTCTTT.

On this clonotype: The junction departs from germline at one end; a sequencing error may be responsible. The CDR3 DNA is TGTGCCAACAGCTTAATCCGGACTAGCGGGAGACTAGGCTCCTACAATGAGCAGTTCTTC. Translating it yields CANSLIRTSGRLGSYNEQFF. The V gene is TRBV7-3, the J gene TRBJ2-1; TRBD2 matches 13 bases. CDR1 is SGHTA, CDR2 FQGTGA, per germline. There are 20 residues in the CDR3.

This clonotype was seen at least ten times. The V gene is TRBV7-2, the J gene TRBJ1-1; 7 bases agree with TRBD1. This CDR3 is built from 15 residues. V lost 5 bases, J lost 7 bases, and 13 bases stayed unmatched. CDR1 and CDR2 (germline): SGHTA, FQGNSA. The CDR3 protein is CASSPETGAAGEAFF. The DNA of the CDR3 is TGTGCCAGCAGCCCAGAAACAGGGGCCGCCGGTGAAGCTTTCTTT.

This clonotype was detected many times. The rearrangement joins TRBV6-1 to TRBJ2-7; 14 bases align to TRBD2. In germline, CDR1 is MNHNS, CDR2 SASEGT. Trimming at V came to 5 bases and at J to 3 bases, leaving 15 bases not matched to a gene. This CDR3 has 19 amino acids. DNA of the CDR3: TGTGCCAGCAGTCAACGCGGGACTAGCGGGAGAAGGGGCGACTACGAGCAGTACTTC. Amino acid sequence: CASSQRGTSGRRGDYEQYF.

This clonotype was seen only a few times. The V and J genes are TRBV6-6 and TRBJ1-4, with D hard to call. V was trimmed by 2 bases and J by 11 bases, leaving 9 bases between them. Germline V gene sequence: CDR1 MNHNY, CDR2 SVGAGI (reference sequence). The CDR3 extends over 12 amino acids. As DNA, the CDR3 is TGTGCCAGCAGTTACCGTCCAGATAAACTGTTTTTT. It codes for CASSYRPDKLFF.